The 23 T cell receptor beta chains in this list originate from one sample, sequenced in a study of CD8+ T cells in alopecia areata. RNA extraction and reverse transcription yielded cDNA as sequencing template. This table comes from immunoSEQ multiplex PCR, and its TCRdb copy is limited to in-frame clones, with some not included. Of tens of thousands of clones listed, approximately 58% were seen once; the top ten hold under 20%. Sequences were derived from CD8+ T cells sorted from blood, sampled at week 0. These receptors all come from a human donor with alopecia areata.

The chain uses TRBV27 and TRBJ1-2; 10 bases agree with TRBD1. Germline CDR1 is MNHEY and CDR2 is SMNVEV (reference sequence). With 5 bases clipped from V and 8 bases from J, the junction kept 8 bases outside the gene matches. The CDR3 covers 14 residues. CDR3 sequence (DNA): TGTGCCAGCAGTCCTGGGACAGGGGCTTTCGGCTACACCTTC. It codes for CASSPGTGAFGYTF.

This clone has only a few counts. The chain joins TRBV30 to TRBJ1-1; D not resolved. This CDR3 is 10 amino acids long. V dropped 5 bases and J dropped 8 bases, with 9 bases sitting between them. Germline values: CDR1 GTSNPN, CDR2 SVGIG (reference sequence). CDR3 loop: CAWGFQEAFF. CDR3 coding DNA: TGTGCCTGGGGGTTTCAGGAAGCTTTCTTT.

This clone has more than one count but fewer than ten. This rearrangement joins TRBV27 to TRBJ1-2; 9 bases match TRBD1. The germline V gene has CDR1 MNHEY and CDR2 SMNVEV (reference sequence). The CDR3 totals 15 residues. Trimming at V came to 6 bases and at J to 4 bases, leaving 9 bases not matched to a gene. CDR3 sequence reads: CASRSNRGQGYGYTF. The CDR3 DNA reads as TGTGCCAGCAGATCAAACAGGGGGCAAGGCTATGGCTACACCTTC.

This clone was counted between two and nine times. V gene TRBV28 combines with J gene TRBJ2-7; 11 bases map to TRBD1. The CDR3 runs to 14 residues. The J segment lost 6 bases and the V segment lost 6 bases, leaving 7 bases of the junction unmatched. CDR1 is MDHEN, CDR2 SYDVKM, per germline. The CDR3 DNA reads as TGTGCCAGCAGCCAGGACAGGGGGCTGGTCGAGCAGTACTTC. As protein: CASSQDRGLVEQYF.

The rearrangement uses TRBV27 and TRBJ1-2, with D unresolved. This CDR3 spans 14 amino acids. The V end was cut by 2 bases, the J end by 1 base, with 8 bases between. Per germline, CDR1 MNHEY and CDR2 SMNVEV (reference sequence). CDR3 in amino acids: CASSLRGSNYGYTF. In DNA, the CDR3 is TGTGCCAGCAGTTTACGGGGAAGTAACTATGGCTACACCTTC.

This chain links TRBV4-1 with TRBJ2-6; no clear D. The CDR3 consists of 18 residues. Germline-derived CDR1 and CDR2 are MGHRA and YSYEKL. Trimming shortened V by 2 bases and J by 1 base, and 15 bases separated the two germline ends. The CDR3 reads CASSQSDVPLSGANVLTF. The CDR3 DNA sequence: TGCGCCAGCAGCCAAAGTGACGTACCCCTATCTGGGGCCAACGTCCTGACTTTC.

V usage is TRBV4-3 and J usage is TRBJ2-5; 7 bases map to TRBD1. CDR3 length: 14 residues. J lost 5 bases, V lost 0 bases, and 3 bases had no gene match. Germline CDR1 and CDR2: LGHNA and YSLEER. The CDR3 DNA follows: TGCGCCAGCAGCCAAGACAAGGACAGGGAGACCCAGTACTTC. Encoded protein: CASSQDKDRETQYF.

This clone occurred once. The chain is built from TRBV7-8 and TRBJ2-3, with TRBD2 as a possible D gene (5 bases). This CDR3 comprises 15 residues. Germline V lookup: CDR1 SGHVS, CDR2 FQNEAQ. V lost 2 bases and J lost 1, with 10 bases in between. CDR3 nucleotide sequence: TGTGCCAGCAGCTTATCTGTCGGGGGCACAGATACGCAGTATTTT. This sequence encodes CASSLSVGGTDTQYF.

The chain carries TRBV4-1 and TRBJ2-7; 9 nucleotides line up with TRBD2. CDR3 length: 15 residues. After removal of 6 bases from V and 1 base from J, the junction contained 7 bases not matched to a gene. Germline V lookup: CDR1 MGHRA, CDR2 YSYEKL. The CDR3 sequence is CASRLAGVGSYEQYF. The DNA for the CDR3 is TGCGCCAGCAGGTTAGCGGGAGTGGGATCCTACGAGCAGTACTTC.

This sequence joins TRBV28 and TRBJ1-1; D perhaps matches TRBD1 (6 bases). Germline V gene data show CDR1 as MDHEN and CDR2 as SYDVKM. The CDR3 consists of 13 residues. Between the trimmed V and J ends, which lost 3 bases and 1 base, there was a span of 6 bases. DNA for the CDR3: TGTGCCAGCAGTTTCAGGGGGAACACTGAAGCTTTCTTT. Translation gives CASSFRGNTEAFF. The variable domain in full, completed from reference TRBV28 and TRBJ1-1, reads DVKVTQSSRYLVKRTGEKVFLECVQDMDHENMFWYRQDPGLGLRLIYFSYDVKMKEKGDIPEGYSVSREKKERFSLILESASTNQTSMYLCASSFRGNTEAFFGQGTRLTVV.

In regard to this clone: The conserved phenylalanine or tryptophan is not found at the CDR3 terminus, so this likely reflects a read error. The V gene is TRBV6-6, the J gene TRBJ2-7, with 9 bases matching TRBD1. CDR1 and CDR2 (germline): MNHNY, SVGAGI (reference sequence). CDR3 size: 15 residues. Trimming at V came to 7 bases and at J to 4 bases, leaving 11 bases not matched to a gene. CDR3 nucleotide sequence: TGTGCCAGCACCGAATCTGGGACAGGGAGATACGAGCAGTACTCC. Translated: CASTESGTGRYEQYS.

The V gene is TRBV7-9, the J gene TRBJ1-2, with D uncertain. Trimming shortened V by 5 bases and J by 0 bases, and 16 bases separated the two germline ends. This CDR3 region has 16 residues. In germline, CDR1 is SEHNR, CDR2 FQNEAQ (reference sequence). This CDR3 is CASSTPVHGPNYGYTF. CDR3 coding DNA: TGTGCCAGCAGCACGCCCGTCCACGGTCCTAACTATGGCTACACCTTC.

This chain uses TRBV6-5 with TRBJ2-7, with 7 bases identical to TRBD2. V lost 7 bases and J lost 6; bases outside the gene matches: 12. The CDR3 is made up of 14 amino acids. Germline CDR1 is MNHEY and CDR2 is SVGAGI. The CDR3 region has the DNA TGTGCCAGCAAGATAGCGGGCCCGGGTTTCGAGCAGTACTTC. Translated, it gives CASKIAGPGFEQYF.

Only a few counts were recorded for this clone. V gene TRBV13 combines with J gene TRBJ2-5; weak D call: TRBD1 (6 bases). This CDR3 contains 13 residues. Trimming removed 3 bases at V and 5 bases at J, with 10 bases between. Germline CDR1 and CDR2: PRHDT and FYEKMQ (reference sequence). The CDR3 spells CASSFRGGETQYF. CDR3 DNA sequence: TGTGCCAGCAGCTTCAGGGGCGGGGAGACCCAGTACTTC.

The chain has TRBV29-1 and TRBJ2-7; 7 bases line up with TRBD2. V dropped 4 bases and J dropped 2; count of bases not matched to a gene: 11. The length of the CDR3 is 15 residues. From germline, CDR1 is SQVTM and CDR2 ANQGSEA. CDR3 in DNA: TGCAGCGTTGTACCCTCCCTAGCGGTTACCTACGAGCAGTACTTC. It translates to CSVVPSLAVTYEQYF.

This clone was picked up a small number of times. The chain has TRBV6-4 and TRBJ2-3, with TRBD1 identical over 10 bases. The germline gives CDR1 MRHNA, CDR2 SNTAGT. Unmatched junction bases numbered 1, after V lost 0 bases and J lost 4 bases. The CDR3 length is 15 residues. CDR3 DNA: TGTGCCAGCAGTGACTCGACAGGGGGCCCAGATACGCAGTATTTT. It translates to CASSDSTGGPDTQYF.

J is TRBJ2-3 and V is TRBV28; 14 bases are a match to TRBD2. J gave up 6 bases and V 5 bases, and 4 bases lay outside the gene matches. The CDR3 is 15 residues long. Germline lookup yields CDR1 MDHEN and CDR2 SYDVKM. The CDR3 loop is CASSPGTSGSDTQYF. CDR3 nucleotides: TGTGCCAGCAGTCCTGGGACTAGCGGGAGTGATACGCAGTATTTT.

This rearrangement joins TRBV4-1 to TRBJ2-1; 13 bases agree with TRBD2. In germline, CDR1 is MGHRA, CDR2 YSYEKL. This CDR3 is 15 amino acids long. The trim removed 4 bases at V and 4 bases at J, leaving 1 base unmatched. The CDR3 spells CASSPGLAGYNEQFF. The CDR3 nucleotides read TGCGCCAGCAGCCCGGGACTAGCGGGATACAATGAGCAGTTCTTC.

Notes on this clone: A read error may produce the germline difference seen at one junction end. CDR3 protein: CASTDSHNEQFF. CDR3 sequence (DNA): TGTGCCAGCACTGACAGTCACAATGAGCAGTTCTTC. The rearrangement joins TRBV6-4 to TRBJ2-1, with D perhaps TRBD1 (5 bases). CDR3 length equals 12 residues. The germline gives CDR1 MRHNA, CDR2 SNTAGT.

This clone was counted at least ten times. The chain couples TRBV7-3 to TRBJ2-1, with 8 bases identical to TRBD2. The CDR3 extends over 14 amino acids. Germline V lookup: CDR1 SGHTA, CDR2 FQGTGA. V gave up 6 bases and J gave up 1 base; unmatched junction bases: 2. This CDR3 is CASSERGSYNEQFF. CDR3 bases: TGTGCCAGCAGTGAGCGGGGGTCCTACAATGAGCAGTTCTTC.

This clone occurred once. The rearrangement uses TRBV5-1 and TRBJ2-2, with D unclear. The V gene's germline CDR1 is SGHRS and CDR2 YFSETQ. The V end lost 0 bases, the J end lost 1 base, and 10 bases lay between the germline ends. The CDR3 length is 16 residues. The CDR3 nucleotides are TGCGCCAGCAGCTTGGGTCAAAAACTGAACACCGGGGAGCTGTTTTTT. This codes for CASSLGQKLNTGELFF.

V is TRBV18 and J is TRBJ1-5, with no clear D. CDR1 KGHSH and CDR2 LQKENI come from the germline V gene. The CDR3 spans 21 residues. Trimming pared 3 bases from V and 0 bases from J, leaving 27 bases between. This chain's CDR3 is CASSPFPATLVGSYSNQPQHF. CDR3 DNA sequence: TGTGCCAGCTCACCGTTTCCCGCAACGCTCGTTGGTAGTTATAGCAATCAGCCCCAGCATTTT.

Here the CDR3 DNA reads TGCGCCAGCAGCCACAATGAAGGGACTAGCGCTCTCACCCAGTACTTC. It is translated as CASSHNEGTSALTQYF. The chain is built from TRBV4-1 and TRBJ2-5, with TRBD2 matching over 10 bases. The CDR3 loop spans 16 amino acids. Germline loops: CDR1 MGHRA, CDR2 YSYEKL. V lost 3 bases, J lost 8 bases, and 12 bases stayed unmatched.